A single sample is the source of the 3 T cell receptor beta chains below, sequenced in a study of blood T cells in healthy people across ages (dated by TCRdb to about 2015). Receptor amplification or capture employed 5' RACE. Sequencing relied on an Illumina HiSeq 2500. A second roughly 6 to 11 cycle PCR used a sample-barcoded 5' primer and a J-beta primer mix. TCRdb redid the processing of the public reads, applying fastp at Q25 and MiXCR, and retained in-frame beta chains. Under each unique CDR3 protein, matching rows form one entry showing the most common genes and DNA. The sample yields 780,000 or so distinct CDR3 sequences; about 25% were counted once. The ten most abundant clones make up 3% to 4% of the sample. This sample also appeared in a second study, on T cells of mothers and their children.

Specimen: blood. The receptors derive from a boy aged 5-17 years in good health.

This clonotype was seen repeatedly, ten times or more. V usage is TRBV20-1 and J usage is TRBJ2-7; D is undetermined. V dropped 6 bases and J dropped 0 bases, with 15 bases sitting between them. CDR1 is DFQATT and CDR2 is SNEGSKA in the germline V gene (reference sequence). The CDR3 totals 14 residues. DNA for the CDR3: TGCAGTGCAGAGAGGACGGATAGCTCCTACGAGCAGTACTTC. Protein sequence: CSAERTDSSYEQYF.

The genes are TRBV20-1 and TRBJ2-1, with no clear D. Germline V gene data show CDR1 as DFQATT and CDR2 as SNEGSKA (reference sequence). V lost 5 bases, J lost 4 bases, and 12 bases lay in between. This CDR3 spans 13 amino acids. The DNA for the CDR3 is TGCAGTGCTGCCTCGCTCAGATACAATGAGCAGTTCTTC. Protein: CSAASLRYNEQFF.

This CDR3 is CASSFSNYQETQYF. DNA for the CDR3: TGTGCCAGCAGCTTCTCAAATTACCAAGAGACCCAGTACTTC. This rearrangement joins TRBV7-9 to TRBJ2-5; no definite D call. The CDR3 length is 14 residues. Deletions cut 3 bases from V and 0 bases from J, with 8 bases between. Germline V gives CDR1 SEHNR, CDR2 FQNEAQ (reference sequence). The full variable domain, completed using reference TRBV7-9 and TRBJ2-5, is DTGVSQNPRHKITKRGQNVTFRCDPISEHNRLYWYRQTLGQGPEFLTYFQNEAQLEKSRLLSDRFSAERPKGSFSTLEIQRTEQGDSAMYLCASSFSNYQETQYFGPGTRLLVL.